This T cell receptor beta chain was captured by sequencing in a study of T cells in Graves' hyperthyroidism and ophthalmopathy. This CDR3 comprises 13 residues. The V segment lost 1 base and the J segment 3 bases; nucleotides outside the gene matches: 3. Germline V gene data show CDR1 as DFQATT and CDR2 as SNEGSKA (reference sequence). Researchers amplified the TCR beta CDR3 regions from RNA transcripts. Initially, a first-round RT-PCR of the TCR CDR3 employed the HTBI primer set. TCRdb re-derived calls from the multiplex PCR reads in MiXCR, one entry per CDR3 protein. The top ten clones hold approximately 11% of a sample with about 520,000 distinct CDR3 sequences, roughly a quarter of them seen once. This clonotype occurred many times. Its antigen is currently unknown. Patients were excluded for uncontrolled infection, other autoimmune disease, pregnancy or lactation. Clinicians diagnosed patients from clinical symptoms, serum thyroxine and TRAb, thyroid ultrasound and orbital computed tomography.

Study observations and caveats: Among thyroid clonotypes expanded above 0.001, most also appeared in blood. In validation, the model predicted ophthalmopathy. These predictions came a median about 6.2 months before onset.

The TCR comes from a woman younger than 45 with Graves' ophthalmopathy. The sample consisted of blood. The chain carries TRBV20-1 and TRBJ2-7, with 7 bases that match TRBD1. DNA of the CDR3: TGCAGTGCTAGAGCCTACAGGGGCTACGAGCAGTACTTC. This codes for CSARAYRGYEQYF.